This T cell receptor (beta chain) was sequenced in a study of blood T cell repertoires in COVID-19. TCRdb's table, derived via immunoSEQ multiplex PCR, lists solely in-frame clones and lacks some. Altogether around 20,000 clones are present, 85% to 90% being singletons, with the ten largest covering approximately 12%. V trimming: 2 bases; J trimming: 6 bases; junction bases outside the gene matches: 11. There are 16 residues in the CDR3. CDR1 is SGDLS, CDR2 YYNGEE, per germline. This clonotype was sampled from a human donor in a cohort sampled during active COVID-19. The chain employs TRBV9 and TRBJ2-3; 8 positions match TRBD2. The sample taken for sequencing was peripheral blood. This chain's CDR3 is CASSVSSGTPMDTQYF. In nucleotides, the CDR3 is TGTGCCAGCAGCGTCAGTAGCGGGACCCCCATGGATACGCAGTATTTT.